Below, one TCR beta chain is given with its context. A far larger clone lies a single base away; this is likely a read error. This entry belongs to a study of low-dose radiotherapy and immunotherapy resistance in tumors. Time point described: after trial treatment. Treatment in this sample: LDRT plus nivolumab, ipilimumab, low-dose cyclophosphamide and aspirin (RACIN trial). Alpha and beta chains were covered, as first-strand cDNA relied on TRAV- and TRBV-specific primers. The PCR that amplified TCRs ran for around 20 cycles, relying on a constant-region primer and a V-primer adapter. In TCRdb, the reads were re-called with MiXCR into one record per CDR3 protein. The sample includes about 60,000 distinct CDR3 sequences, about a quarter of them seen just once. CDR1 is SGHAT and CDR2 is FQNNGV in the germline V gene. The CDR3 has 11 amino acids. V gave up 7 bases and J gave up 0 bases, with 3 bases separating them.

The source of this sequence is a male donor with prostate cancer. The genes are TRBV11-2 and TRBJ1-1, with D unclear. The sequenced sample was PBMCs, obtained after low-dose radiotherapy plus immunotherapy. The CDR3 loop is CASTLNTEAFF. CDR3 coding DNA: TGTGCCAGCACCCTGAACACTGAAGCTTTCTTT.